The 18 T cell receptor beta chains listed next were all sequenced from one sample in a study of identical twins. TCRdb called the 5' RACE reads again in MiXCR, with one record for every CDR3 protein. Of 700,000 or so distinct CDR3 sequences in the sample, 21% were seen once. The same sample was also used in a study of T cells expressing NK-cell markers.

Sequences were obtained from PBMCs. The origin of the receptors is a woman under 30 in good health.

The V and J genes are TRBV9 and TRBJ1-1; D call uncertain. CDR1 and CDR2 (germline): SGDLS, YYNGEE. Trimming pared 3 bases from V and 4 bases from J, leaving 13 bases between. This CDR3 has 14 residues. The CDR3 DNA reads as TGTGCCAGCAGCGCGATCGATTGGGGCACTGAAGCTTTCTTT. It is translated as CASSAIDWGTEAFF.

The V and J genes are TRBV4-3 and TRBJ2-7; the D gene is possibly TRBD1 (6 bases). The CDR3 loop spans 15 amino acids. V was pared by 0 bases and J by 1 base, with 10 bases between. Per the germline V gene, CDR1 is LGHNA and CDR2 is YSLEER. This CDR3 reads CASSQESQGSYEQYF. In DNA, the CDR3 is TGCGCCAGCAGCCAAGAGAGCCAGGGGTCCTACGAGCAGTACTTC.

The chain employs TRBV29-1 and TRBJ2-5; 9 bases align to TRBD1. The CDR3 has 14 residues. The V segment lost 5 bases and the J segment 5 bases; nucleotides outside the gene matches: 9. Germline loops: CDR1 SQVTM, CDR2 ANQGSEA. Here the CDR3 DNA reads TGCAGCGTTCTGCGGGGACAGGGTGGTGAGACCCAGTACTTC. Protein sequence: CSVLRGQGGETQYF.

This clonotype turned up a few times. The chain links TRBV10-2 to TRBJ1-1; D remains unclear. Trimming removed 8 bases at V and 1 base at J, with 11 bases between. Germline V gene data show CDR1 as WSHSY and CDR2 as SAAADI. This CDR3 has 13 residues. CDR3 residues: CASVFGGNTEAFF. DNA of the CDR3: TGCGCCAGCGTCTTCGGCGGGAACACTGAAGCTTTCTTT.

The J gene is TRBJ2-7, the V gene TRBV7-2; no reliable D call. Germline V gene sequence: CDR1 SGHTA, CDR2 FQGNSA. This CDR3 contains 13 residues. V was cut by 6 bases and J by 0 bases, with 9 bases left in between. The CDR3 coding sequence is TGTGCCAGCAGGTTCATGGGCTCCTACGAGCAGTACTTC. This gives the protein CASRFMGSYEQYF.

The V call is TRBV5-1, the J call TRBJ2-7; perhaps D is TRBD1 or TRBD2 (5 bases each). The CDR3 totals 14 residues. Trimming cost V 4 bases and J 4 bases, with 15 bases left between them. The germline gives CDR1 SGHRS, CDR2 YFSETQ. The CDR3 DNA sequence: TGCGCCAGCAGCCGTGGGACCGTATCTTACGAGCAGTACTTC. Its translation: CASSRGTVSYEQYF.

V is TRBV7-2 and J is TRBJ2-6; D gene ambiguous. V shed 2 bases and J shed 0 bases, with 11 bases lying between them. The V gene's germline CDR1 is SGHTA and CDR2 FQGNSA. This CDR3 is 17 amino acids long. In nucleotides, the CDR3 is TGTGCCAGCAGCTTACTGGCAGTGTACTCTGGGGCCAACGTCCTGACTTTC. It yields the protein CASSLLAVYSGANVLTF.

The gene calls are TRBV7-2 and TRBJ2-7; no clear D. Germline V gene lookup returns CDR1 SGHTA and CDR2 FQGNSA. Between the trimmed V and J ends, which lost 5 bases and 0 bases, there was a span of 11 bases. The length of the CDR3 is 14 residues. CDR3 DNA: TGTGCCAGCAGCCTTGATTGGAACTCCTACGAGCAGTACTTC. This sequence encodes CASSLDWNSYEQYF.

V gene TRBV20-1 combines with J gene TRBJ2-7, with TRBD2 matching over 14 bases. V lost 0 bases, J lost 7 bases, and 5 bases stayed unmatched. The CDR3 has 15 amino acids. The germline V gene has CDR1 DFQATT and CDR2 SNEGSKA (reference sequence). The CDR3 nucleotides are TGCAGTGCTAGAGATGGGACTAGCGGGAGAGGGGAGCAGTACTTC. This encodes CSARDGTSGRGEQYF.

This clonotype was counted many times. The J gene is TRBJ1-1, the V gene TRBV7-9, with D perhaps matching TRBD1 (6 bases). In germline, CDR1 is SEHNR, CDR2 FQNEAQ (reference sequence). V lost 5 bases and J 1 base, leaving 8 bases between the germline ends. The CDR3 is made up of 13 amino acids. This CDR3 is CASSAQGNTEAFF. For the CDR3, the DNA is TGTGCCAGCAGCGCACAGGGGAACACTGAAGCTTTCTTT.

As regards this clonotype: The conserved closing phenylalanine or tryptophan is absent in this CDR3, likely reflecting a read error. CDR3 protein: CASSLHRRETQYL. CDR3 DNA sequence: TGTGCCAGCAGCCTCCACCGCAGGGAGACCCAGTACCTC. The J gene is TRBJ2-5, the V gene TRBV7-8; D ambiguous. This CDR3 has 13 amino acids. V lost 5 bases and J lost 5, with 12 bases in between. The germline V gene has CDR1 SGHVS and CDR2 FQNEAQ.

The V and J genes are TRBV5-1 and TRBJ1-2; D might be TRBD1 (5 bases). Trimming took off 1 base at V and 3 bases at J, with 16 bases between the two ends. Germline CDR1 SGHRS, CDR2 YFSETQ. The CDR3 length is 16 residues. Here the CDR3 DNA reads TGCGCCAGCAGCTTGTTGCTCGGGGCGTTTGACTATGGCTACACCTTC. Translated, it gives CASSLLLGAFDYGYTF.

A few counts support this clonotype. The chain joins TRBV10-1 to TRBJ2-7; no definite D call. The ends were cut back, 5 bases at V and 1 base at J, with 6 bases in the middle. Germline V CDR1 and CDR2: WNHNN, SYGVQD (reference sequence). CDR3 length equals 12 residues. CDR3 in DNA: TGCGCCAGCAGTACGTTATCCTACGAGCAGTACTTC. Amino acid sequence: CASSTLSYEQYF.

The CDR3 DNA sequence: TGTGCCAGCAGCGCAACAGGGACTGGGACCAATGAGCAGTTCTTC. Its translation: CASSATGTGTNEQFF. V gene TRBV7-6 combines with J gene TRBJ2-1; TRBD1 or TRBD2 may be the D gene (6 bases each). V was clipped by 5 bases and J by 6 bases, with 17 bases between them. This CDR3 is 15 amino acids long. CDR1 and CDR2 from the germline V gene are SGHVS and FNYEAQ.

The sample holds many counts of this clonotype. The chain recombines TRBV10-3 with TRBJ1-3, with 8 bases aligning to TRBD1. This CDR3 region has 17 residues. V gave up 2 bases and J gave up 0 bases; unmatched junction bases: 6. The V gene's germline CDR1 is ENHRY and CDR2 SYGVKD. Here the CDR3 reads CAISETDRGSSGNTIYF. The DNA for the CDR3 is TGTGCCATCAGTGAGACCGACAGGGGAAGCTCTGGAAACACCATATATTTT.

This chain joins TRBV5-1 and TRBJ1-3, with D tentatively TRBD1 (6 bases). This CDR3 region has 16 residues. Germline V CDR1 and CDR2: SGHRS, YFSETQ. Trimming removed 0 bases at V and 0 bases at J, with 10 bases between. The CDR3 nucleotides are TGCGCCAGCAGCTTGGACGGACAGATCTCTGGAAACACCATATATTTT. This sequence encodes CASSLDGQISGNTIYF.

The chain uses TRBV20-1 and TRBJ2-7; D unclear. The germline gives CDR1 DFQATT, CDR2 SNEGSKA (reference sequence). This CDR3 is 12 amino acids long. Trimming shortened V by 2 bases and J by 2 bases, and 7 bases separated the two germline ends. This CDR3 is CSARIDAYEQYF. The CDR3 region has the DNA TGCAGTGCTAGAATAGATGCCTACGAGCAGTACTTC.

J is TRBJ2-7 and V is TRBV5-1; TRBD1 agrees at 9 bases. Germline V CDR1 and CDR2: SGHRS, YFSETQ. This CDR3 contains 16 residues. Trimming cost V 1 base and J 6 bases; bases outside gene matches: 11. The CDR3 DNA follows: TGCGCCAGCAGCTTGTTTCTAGGGGGACAGGGCCGCGAGCAGTACTTC. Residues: CASSLFLGGQGREQYF.